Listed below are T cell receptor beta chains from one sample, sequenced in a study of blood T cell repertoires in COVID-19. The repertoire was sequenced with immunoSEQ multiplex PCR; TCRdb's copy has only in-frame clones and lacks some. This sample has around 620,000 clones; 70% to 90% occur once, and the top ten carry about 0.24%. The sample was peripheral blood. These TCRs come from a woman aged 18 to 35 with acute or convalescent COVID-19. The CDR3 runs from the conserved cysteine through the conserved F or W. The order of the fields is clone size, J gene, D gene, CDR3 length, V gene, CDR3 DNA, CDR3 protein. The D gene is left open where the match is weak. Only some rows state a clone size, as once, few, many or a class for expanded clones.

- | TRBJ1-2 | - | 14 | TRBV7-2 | TGTGCCAGCAGCTTCGGCGGGAACCGCTATGGCTACACCTTC | CASSFGGNRYGYTF
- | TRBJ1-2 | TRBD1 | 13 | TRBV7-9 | TGTGCCAGCAGCCGAGACAGGGTGGATGGCTACACCTTC | CASSRDRVDGYTF
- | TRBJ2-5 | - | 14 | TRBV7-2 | TGTGCCAACGCCAGGATGGGGGCCCTAGAGACCCAGTACTTC | CANARMGALETQYF
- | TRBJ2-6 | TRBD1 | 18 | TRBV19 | TGTGCCAGTAGTCTACAGGGGTCGGTGGTCCCTGGGGCCAACGTCCTGACTTTC | CASSLQGSVVPGANVLTF
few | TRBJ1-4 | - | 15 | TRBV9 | TGTGCCAGCAGCCTCTCCCTCAGGGAGGAGGAAAAACTGTTTTTT | CASSLSLREEEKLFF
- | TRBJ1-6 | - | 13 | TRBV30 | TGTGCCTGGAGCCCAGGGCTTAATTCACCCCTCCACTTT | CAWSPGLNSPLHF
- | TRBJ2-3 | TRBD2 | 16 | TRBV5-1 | TGCGCCAGCAGCTTGGCGGGCTGGGGAGGGACCGATACGCAGTATTTT | CASSLAGWGGTDTQYF
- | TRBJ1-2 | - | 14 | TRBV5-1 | TGCGCCAGCAGCTATACCGGGACTAACTATGGCTACACCTTC | CASSYTGTNYGYTF
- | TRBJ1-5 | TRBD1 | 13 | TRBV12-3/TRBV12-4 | TGTGCCAGCAGTTGGGACAGGGATCAGCCCCAGCATTTT | CASSWDRDQPQHF
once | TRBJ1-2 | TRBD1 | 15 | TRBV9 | TGTGCCAGCAGCGTAGGAAGGTCGACAGGGGGAAGCTACACCTTC | CASSVGRSTGGSYTF
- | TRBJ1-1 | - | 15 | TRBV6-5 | TGTGCCAGCAGTTACTCTTGGGAAGGGGGCACTGAAGCTTTCTTT | CASSYSWEGGTEAFF
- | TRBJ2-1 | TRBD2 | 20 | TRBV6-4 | TGTGCCAGCAGTGACTCTGTCCCTAGCGGGGGGGAGGGTACCTACAATGAGCAGTTCTTC | CASSDSVPSGGEGTYNEQFF
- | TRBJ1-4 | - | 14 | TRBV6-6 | TGTGCCAGCAGTTACGGGGCGTTACTTGAAAAACTGTTTTTT | CASSYGALLEKLFF
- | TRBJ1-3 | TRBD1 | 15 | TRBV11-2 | TGTGCCAGCAGCTTCACAGGGGGCTCTGGAAACACCATATATTTT | CASSFTGGSGNTIYF
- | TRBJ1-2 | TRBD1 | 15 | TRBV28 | TGTGCCAGCAGTCCCCCGGGACAGGGGATCGATGGCTACACCTTC | CASSPPGQGIDGYTF
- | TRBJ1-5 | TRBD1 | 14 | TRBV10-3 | TGTGCCATCAGTGCGGGACAGGTTAACCAGCCCCAGCATTTT | CAISAGQVNQPQHF
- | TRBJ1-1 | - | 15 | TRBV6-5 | TGTGCCAGCAGTTACTCGCGACTTCTGAACACTGAAGCTTTCTTT | CASSYSRLLNTEAFF
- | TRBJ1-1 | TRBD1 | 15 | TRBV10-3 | TGTGCCATCAAAGGGGATAAGACAGGGAGTACTGAAGCTTTCTTT | CAIKGDKTGSTEAFF
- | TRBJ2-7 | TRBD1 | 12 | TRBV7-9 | TGTGCCACCATGACAGGGGCCGGCGAGCAGTACTTC | CATMTGAGEQYF
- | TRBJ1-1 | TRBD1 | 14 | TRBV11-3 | TGTGCCAGCAGTCGAGGACAGGGGAACACTGAAGCTTTCTTT | CASSRGQGNTEAFF
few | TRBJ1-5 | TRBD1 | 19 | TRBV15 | TGTGCCACCAGCAGGACGGGACAGGGGGCGAACAATAGCAATCAGCCCCAGCATTTT | CATSRTGQGANNSNQPQHF